These 15 T cell receptor beta chains were all obtained from the same sample, sequenced in a study of T cell responses to AZD1222 COVID-19 vaccine. Sequenced by immunoSEQ multiplex PCR; TCRdb stores in-frame clones only, minus some. Of about 150,000 clones listed, about 89% were seen once; the top ten hold 5.1%. The starting material was peripheral blood, obtained on day 0 of AZD1222 vaccination. These receptors were taken from an adult in good health.

The J gene is TRBJ1-2, the V gene TRBV19; D is perhaps TRBD1 (6 bases). Germline lookup yields CDR1 LNHDA and CDR2 SQIVND (reference sequence). Trimming left V 7 bases short and J 4 bases short, with 10 bases between. CDR3 size: 12 residues. The CDR3 DNA reads TGTGCCAGTAAGAGGGACACCTATGGCTACACCTTC. This codes for CASKRDTYGYTF. Based on the CDR3 plus reference TRBV19 and TRBJ1-2, the full variable domain is DGGITQSPKYLFRKEGQNVTLSCEQNLNHDAMYWYRQDPGQGLRLIYYSQIVNDFQKGDIAEGYSVSREKKESFPLTVTSAQKNPTAFYLCASKRDTYGYTFGSGTRLTVV.

The V gene is TRBV6-5, the J gene TRBJ1-5; D possibly corresponds to TRBD1 (5 bases). V lost 9 bases and J 3 bases, leaving 12 bases between the germline ends. Germline V gene data show CDR1 as MNHEY and CDR2 as SVGAGI. CDR3 size: 13 residues. The CDR3: CASSRGTNQPQHF. CDR3 bases: TGTGCCAGTTCCCGGGGCACCAATCAGCCCCAGCATTTT.

With regard to this clone: A read error may produce the germline difference seen at one junction end. This chain connects TRBV5-6 to TRBJ1-2; D possibly corresponds to TRBD1 (6 bases). Per germline, CDR1 SGHDT and CDR2 YYEEEE. The CDR3 runs to 14 residues. CDR3 sequence reads: CASSLDRANYGYTF. In nucleotides, the CDR3 is TGTGCCAGCAGTTTGGACAGAGCTAACTATGGCTACACCTTC.

The chain is built from TRBV5-1 and TRBJ1-6, with unresolved D. There are 15 residues in the CDR3. The germline CDR1 and CDR2 sequences are SGHRS and YFSETQ. Deletions cut 0 bases from V and 5 bases from J, with 9 bases between. CDR3 bases: TGCGCCAGCAGCTTGGCCGAAGCCCATAATTCACCCCTCCACTTT. Protein: CASSLAEAHNSPLHF.

This CDR3 is CASSSTQGIPYGYTF. As DNA, the CDR3 is TGTGCCAGCAGTTCTACGCAGGGGATCCCCTATGGCTACACCTTC. The gene calls are TRBV28 and TRBJ1-2, with D perhaps TRBD1 (6 bases). The CDR3 consists of 15 residues. CDR1 is MDHEN and CDR2 is SYDVKM in the germline V gene. Trimming removed 4 bases from V and 4 bases from J, with 16 bases in between.

This chain joins TRBV5-1 and TRBJ2-7; 11 nucleotides line up with TRBD2. V was pared by 4 bases and J by 5 bases, with 5 bases of the junction left unmatched. This CDR3 spans 14 amino acids. Germline-derived CDR1 and CDR2 are SGHRS and YFSETQ. The CDR3 DNA is TGCGCCAGCAGCATCTTACTAGCGGGAGACGAGCAGTACTTC. Translation gives CASSILLAGDEQYF.

The chain uses TRBV28 and TRBJ2-1; 15 positions agree with TRBD2. The CDR3 has 15 residues. CDR1 and CDR2 from the germline V gene are MDHEN and SYDVKM. Trimming cost V 5 bases and J 9 bases; bases outside gene matches: 5. The CDR3, as DNA: TGTGCCAGCAGTCGGACTAGCGGGAGGGCGGGTGAGCAGTTCTTC. Residues: CASSRTSGRAGEQFF.

The chain employs TRBV21-1 and TRBJ2-7; TRBD2, the table's D call, lacks a check against the DNA. TRBV21-1 is shown as a pseudogene. The CDR3 extends over 13 amino acids. The CDR3 DNA reads TGTGCCAGCAGCCAGAAAATGGACTGGAAGCAGTACTTC. Translated, it gives CASSQKMDWKQYF.

The chain is built from TRBV19 and TRBJ2-2; 7 positions match TRBD1. Trimming took 6 bases from V and 3 from J; bases not matched to a gene: 4. This CDR3 region has 14 residues. Germline CDR1 reads LNHDA; CDR2 reads SQIVND (reference sequence). CDR3 in DNA: TGTGCCAGTAGCCCGACAGGGTACACCGGGGAGCTGTTTTTT. Residues: CASSPTGYTGELFF.

CDR3 coding DNA: TGTGCCAGCAGCTTAGGGCTACTGAACACTGAAGCTTTCTTT. It specifies CASSLGLLNTEAFF. V and J are TRBV5-6 and TRBJ1-1; no definite D call. Trimming stripped 2 bases from V and 0 bases from J, with 8 bases between. Germline assignment: CDR1 SGHDT and CDR2 YYEEEE. This CDR3 has 14 residues.

The chain couples TRBV5-1 to TRBJ2-1; a weak D match, TRBD2 (5 bases). The CDR3 contains 17 residues. The V end lost 0 bases, the J end lost 2 bases, and 15 bases lay between the germline ends. Germline V gene sequence: CDR1 SGHRS, CDR2 YFSETQ. The CDR3 loop reads CASSLATEAAPYNEQFF. In DNA, the CDR3 is TGCGCCAGCAGCTTGGCCACGGAAGCGGCACCCTACAATGAGCAGTTCTTC.

The V call is TRBV25-1, the J call TRBJ2-1; 8 bases match TRBD2. Germline V CDR1 and CDR2: MGHDK, SYGVNS. The CDR3 consists of 16 residues. J was trimmed by 4 bases and V by 1 base; bases with no gene match: 6. In nucleotides, the CDR3 is TGTGCCAGCAGTGAATCTGCGTCTAGCGGGTACAATGAGCAGTTCTTC. Translation gives CASSESASSGYNEQFF. Together with reference TRBV25-1 and TRBJ2-1, the CDR3 gives the full variable domain: EADIYQTPRYLVIGTGKKITLECSQTMGHDKMYWYQQDPGMELHLIHYSYGVNSTEKGDLSSESTVSRIRTEHFPLTLESARPSHTSQYLCASSESASSGYNEQFFGPGTRLTVL.

V usage is TRBV18 and J usage is TRBJ2-2; D call uncertain. The germline V gene has CDR1 KGHSH and CDR2 LQKENI. Trimming took off 2 bases at V and 5 bases at J, with 6 bases between the two ends. The CDR3 has 13 residues. Here the CDR3 DNA reads TGTGCCAGCTCACCATCGAGGACCGGGGAGCTGTTTTTT. This codes for CASSPSRTGELFF.

CDR3 region: CASSLQSLAGGRDTQYF. The CDR3 DNA is TGTGCCAGCAGCCTACAAAGTCTAGCGGGAGGGCGGGATACGCAGTATTTT. This chain joins TRBV3-1 (or the pseudogene TRBV3-2) and TRBJ2-3, with 12 bases that match TRBD2. CDR1 LGHDT and CDR2 YNNKEL come from the germline V gene (reference sequence). This CDR3 has 17 amino acids. The J segment lost 6 bases and the V segment lost 4 bases, leaving 11 bases of the junction unmatched.

The chain couples TRBV28 to TRBJ1-4; TRBD1 agrees at 8 bases. The CDR3 has 13 residues. Germline V gene data show CDR1 as MDHEN and CDR2 as SYDVKM. V lost 8 bases, J lost 7 bases, and 6 bases stayed unmatched. The DNA of the CDR3 is TGTGCCAGCTGCTCTGGGACAGGTGAAAAACTGTTTTTT. Translating gives CASCSGTGEKLFF.